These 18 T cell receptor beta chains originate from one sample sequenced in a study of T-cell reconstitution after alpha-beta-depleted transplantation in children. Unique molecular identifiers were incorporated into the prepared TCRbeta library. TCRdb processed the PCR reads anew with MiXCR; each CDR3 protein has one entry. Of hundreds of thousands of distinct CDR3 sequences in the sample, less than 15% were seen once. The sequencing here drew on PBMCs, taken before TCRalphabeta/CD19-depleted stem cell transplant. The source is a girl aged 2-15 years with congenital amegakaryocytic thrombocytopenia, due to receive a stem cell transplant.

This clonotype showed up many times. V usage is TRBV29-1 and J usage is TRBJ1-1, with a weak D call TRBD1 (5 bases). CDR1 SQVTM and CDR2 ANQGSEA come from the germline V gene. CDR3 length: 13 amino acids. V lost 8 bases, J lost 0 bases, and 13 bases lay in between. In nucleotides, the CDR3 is TGCAGCATCCCGGGACCGATGAACACTGAAGCTTTCTTT. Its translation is CSIPGPMNTEAFF.

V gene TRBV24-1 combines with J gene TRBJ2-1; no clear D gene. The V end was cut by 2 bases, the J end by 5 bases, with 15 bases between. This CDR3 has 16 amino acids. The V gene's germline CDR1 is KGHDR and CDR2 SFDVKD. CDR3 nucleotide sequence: TGTGCCACCAGTGATTCAGGTAGTTTGAGTGACAATGAGCAGTTCTTC. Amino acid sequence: CATSDSGSLSDNEQFF.

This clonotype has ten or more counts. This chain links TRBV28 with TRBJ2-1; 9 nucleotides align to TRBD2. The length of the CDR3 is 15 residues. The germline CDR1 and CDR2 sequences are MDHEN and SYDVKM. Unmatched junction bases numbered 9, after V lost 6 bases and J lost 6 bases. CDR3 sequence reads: CASRNGGTSSNEQFF. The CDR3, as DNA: TGTGCCAGCAGGAACGGAGGGACTAGCAGCAATGAGCAGTTCTTC.

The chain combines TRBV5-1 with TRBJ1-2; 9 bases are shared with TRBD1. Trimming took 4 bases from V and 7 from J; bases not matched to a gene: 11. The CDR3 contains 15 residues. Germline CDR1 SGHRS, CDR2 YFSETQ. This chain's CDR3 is CASSGTGTDLGGYTF. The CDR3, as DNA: TGCGCCAGCAGCGGGACAGGGACCGACCTCGGTGGCTACACCTTC. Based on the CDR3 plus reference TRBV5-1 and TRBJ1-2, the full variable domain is KAGVTQTPRYLIKTRGQQVTLSCSPISGHRSVSWYQQTPGQGLQFLFEYFSETQRNKGNFPGRFSGRQFSNSRSEMNVSTLELGDSALYLCASSGTGTDLGGYTFGSGTRLTVV.

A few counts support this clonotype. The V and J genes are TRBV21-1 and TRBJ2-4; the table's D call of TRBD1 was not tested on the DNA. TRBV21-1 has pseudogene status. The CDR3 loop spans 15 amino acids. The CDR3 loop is CASNIRVSVKNIQYF. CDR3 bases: TGTGCCAGCAACATCAGGGTGTCGGTCAAAAACATTCAGTACTTC.

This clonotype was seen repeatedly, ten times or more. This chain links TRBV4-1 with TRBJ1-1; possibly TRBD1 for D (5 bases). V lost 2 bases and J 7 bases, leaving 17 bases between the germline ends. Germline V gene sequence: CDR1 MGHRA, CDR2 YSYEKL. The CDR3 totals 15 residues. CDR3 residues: CASSQPLGAIGEAFF. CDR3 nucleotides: TGCGCCAGCAGCCAACCCCTCGGGGCGATCGGTGAAGCTTTCTTT.

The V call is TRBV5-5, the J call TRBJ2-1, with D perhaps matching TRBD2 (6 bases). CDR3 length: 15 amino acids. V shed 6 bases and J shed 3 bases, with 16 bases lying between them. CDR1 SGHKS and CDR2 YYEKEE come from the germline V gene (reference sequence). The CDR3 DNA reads TGTGCCAGCACCAACGCCGGAGGGAACTACAATGAGCAGTTCTTC. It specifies CASTNAGGNYNEQFF.

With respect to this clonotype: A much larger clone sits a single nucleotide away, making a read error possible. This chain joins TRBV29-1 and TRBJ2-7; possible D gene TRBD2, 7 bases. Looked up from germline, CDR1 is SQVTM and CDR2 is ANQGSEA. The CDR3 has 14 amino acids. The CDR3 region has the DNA TGCAGCGTTGCCGGGGGGCAAGCATGGTACGAGCAGCACTTC. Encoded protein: CSVAGGQAWYEQHF.

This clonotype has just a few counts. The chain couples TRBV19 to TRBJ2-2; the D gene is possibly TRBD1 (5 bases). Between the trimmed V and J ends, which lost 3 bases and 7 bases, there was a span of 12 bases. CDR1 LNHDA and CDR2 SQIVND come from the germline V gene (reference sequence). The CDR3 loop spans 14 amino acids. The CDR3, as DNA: TGTGCCAGTAGTATCGGGTCAGGGTTCGGGGAGCTGTTTTTT. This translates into CASSIGSGFGELFF.

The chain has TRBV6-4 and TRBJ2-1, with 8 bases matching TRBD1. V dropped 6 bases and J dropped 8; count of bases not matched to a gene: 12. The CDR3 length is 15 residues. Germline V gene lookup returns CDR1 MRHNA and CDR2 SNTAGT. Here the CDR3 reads CASRDSRQGIHEQFF. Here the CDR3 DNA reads TGTGCCAGCAGGGATAGTAGACAGGGGATCCATGAGCAGTTCTTC.

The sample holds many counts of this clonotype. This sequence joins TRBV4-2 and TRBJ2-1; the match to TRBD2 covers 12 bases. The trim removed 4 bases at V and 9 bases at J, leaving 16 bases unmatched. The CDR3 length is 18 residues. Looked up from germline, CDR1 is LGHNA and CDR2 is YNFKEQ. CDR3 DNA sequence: TGTGCCAGCAGCCCTCCGTACTCAACTAGCGGGAGGCCGGGTGAGCAGTTCTTC. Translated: CASSPPYSTSGRPGEQFF.

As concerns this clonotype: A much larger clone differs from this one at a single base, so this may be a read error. CDR3 residues: CASSLRTELSYEQYF. The CDR3 bases are TGCGCCAGCAGCTTGAGGACCGAACTCTCCTACGAGCAGTACTTC. The chain employs TRBV5-1 and TRBJ2-7; D is unresolved. The ends were cut back, 1 base at V and 0 bases at J, with 11 bases in the middle. The germline V gene has CDR1 SGHRS and CDR2 YFSETQ. CDR3 length equals 15 residues.

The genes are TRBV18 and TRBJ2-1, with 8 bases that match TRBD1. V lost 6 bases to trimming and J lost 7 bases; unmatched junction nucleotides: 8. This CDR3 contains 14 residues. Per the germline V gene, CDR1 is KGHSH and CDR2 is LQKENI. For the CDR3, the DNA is TGTGCCAGCTCCGACAGGGGTCGGTTAAATGAGCAGTTCTTC. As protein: CASSDRGRLNEQFF.

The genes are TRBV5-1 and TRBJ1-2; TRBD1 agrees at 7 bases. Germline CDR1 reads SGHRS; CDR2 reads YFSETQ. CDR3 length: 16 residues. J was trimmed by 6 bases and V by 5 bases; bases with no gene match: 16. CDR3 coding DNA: TGCGCCAGCAGGGGTGGACGGGACAGTATCCTCCATGGCTACACCTTC. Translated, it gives CASRGGRDSILHGYTF.

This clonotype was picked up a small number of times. For the CDR3, the DNA is TGCGCCAGCAGCTTGGATCTGCATACCAAGAGGACCCAGTACTTC. Translated: CASSLDLHTKRTQYF. The J gene is TRBJ2-5, the V gene TRBV5-1; D ambiguous. The V and J ends lost 0 bases and 7 bases respectively, with 16 bases between them. The CDR3 runs to 15 residues. CDR1 SGHRS and CDR2 YFSETQ come from the germline V gene.

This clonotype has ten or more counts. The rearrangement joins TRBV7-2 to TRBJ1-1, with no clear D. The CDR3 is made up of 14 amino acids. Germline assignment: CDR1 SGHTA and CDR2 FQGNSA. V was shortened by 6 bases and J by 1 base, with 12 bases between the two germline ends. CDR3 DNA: TGTGCCAGCAGACGGTCGCAGTCGAACACTGAAGCTTTCTTT. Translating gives CASRRSQSNTEAFF.

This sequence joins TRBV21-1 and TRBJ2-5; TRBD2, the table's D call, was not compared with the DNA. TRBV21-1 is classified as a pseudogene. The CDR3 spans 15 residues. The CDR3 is CASSNPSAGQETQYF. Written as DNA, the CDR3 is TGTGCCAGCAGCAACCCTAGCGCAGGCCAAGAGACCCAGTACTTC.

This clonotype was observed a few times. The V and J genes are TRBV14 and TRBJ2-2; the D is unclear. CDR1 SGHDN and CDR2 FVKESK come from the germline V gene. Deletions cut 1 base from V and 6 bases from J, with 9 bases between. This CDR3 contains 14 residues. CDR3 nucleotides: TGTGCCAGCAGCCAAGTCTTGGGTGCCGGGGAGCTGTTTTTT. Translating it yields CASSQVLGAGELFF.